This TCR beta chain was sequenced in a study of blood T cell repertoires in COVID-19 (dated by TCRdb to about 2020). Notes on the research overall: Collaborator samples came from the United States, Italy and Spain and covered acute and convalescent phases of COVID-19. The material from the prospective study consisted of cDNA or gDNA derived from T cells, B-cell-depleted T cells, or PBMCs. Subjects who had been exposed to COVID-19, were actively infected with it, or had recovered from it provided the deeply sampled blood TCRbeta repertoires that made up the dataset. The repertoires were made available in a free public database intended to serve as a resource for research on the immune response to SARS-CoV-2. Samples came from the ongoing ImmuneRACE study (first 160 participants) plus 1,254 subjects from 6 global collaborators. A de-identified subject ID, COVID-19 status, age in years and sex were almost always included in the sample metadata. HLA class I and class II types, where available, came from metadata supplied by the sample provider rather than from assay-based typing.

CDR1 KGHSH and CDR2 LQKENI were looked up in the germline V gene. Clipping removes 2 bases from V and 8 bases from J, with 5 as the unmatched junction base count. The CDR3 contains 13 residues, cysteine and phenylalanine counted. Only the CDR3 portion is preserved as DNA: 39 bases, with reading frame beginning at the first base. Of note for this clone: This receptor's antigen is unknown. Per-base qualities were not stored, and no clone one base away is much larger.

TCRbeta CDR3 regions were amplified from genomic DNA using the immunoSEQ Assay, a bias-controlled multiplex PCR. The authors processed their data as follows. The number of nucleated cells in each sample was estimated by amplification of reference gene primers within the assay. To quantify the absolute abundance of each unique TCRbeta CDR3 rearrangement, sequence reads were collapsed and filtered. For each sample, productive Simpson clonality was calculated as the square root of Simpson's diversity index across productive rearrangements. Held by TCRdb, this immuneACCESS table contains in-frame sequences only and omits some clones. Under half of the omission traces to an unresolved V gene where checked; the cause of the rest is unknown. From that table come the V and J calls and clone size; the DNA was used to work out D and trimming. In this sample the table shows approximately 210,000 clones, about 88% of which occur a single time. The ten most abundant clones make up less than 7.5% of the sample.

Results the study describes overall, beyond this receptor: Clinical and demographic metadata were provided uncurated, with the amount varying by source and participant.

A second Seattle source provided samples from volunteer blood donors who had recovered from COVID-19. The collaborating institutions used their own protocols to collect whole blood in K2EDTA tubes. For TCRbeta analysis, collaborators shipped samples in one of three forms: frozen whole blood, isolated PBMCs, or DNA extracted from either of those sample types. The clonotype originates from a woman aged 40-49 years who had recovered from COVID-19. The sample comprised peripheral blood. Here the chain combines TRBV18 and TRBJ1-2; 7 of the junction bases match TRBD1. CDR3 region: CASSPKGAGGYTF. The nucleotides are TGTGCCAGCTCACCAAAGGGGGCGGGAGGCTACACCTTC.